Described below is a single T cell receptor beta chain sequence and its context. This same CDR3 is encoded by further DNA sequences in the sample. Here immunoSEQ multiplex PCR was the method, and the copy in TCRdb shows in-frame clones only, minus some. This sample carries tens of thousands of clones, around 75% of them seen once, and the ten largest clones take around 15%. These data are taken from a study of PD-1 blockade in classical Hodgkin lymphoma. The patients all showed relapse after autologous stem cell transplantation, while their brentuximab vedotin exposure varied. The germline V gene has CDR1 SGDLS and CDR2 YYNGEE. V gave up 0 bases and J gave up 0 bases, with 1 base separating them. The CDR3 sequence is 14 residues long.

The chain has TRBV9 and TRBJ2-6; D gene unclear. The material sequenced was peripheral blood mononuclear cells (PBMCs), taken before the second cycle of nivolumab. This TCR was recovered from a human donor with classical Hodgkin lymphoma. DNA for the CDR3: TGTGCCAGCAGCGTAGGCTCTGGGGCCAACGTCCTGACTTTC. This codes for CASSVGSGANVLTF.